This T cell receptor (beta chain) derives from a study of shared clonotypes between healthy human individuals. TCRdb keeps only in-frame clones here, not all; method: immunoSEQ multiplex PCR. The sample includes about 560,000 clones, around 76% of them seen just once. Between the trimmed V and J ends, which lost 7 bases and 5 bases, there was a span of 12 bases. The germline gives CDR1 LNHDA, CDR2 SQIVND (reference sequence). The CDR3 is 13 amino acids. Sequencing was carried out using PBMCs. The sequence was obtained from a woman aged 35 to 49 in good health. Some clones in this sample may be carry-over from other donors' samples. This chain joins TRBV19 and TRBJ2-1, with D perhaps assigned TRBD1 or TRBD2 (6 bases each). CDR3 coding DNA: TGTGCCAGTATGCCGGGGGCGAACAATGAGCAGTTCTTC. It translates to CASMPGANNEQFF.